The TCR beta chain described here comes from a study of shared clonotypes between healthy human individuals. Study-level information: The cohort had a couple of women and three men, ages 18 to 49. Three plates each covered CD4 naive and memory; CD8 naive two, CD8 memory one.

The CDR3 totals 16 residues. Losses at the gene ends were 0 bases for V and 6 bases for J; bases not matched to a gene: 4. The V gene's germline CDR1 is MNHEY and CDR2 SVGAGI. The data were produced by immunoSEQ multiplex PCR, yet TCRdb's version contains in-frame clones alone and is incomplete. The top ten hold under 0.25% of the sample, which has roughly 850,000 clones, 90% to 98% seen once. Naivety among CD8 cells was defined by CD45RO negativity and positive CCR7 selection, thereby excluding terminally differentiated effector memory CD45RA+ cells. Donors included only healthy HIV-negative adults lacking recent acute infections or vaccinations.

The sequencing input was naive CD8+ T cells sorted from blood. The clonotype comes from a man aged 25 to 40 in good health. The chain uses TRBV6-5 and TRBJ2-2, with 10 positions matching TRBD2. CDR3 sequence (DNA): TGTGCCAGCAGTTACTCGATAGCGGGAGGTTCCGGGGAGCTGTTTTTT. It specifies CASSYSIAGGSGELFF.